Presented here are 18 T cell receptor beta chains from one specimen sequenced in a study of OX40 agonist ivuxolimab in advanced cancers. Repertoires were generated with immunoSEQ multiplex PCR, while TCRdb's copy carries only in-frame clones and drops some. The profile shows around 58,000 clones, about 89% of them singletons. The sample in question was CD4+ or CD8+ T cells sorted from blood, obtained in a trial of the OX40 agonist ivuxolimab. These receptors were collected from an adult with an advanced solid tumor such as melanoma, head and neck, liver or kidney cancer.

Here the CDR3 reads CASSPQQGIQETQYF. As DNA, the CDR3 is TGCGCCAGCAGCCCACAACAGGGGATCCAAGAGACCCAGTACTTC. The chain joins TRBV4-1 to TRBJ2-5; 7 bases map to TRBD1. This CDR3 is built from 15 residues. V was pared by 4 bases and J by 1 base, with 6 bases of the junction left unmatched. Germline values: CDR1 MGHRA, CDR2 YSYEKL.

The chain joins TRBV9 to TRBJ2-1; D might be TRBD1 (5 bases). V shed 0 bases and J shed 9 bases, with 10 bases lying between them. From germline, CDR1 is SGDLS and CDR2 YYNGEE. The CDR3 extends over 13 amino acids. Here the CDR3 DNA reads TGTGCCAGCAGCGTAGACTGGGGCCCTGAGCAGTTCTTC. Residues: CASSVDWGPEQFF.

The chain couples TRBV5-5 to TRBJ1-1; the D is unclear. The CDR3 is 12 residues long. In germline, CDR1 is SGHKS, CDR2 YYEKEE (reference sequence). The V end lost 2 bases, the J end lost 11 bases, and 13 bases lay between the germline ends. Written as DNA, the CDR3 is TGTGCCAGCAGCTTTGAATCTATAGCGGCTTTCTTT. Its translation: CASSFESIAAFF.

This clone was observed once. The chain links TRBV5-1 to TRBJ2-3; 7 bases are shared with TRBD2. J lost 1 base, V lost 0 bases, and 5 bases had no gene match. Looked up from germline, CDR1 is SGHRS and CDR2 is YFSETQ. CDR3 length: 16 amino acids. DNA of the CDR3: TGCGCCAGCAGCTTGGGAAGCGCGGGGGGCACAGATACGCAGTATTTT. Amino acid sequence: CASSLGSAGGTDTQYF.

The chain employs TRBV7-3 and TRBJ2-3, with 12 nucleotides matching TRBD2. Looked up from germline, CDR1 is SGHTA and CDR2 is FQGTGA. The CDR3 consists of 16 residues. V trimming: 5 bases; J trimming: 0 bases; junction bases outside the gene matches: 3. DNA for the CDR3: TGTGCCAGCAGCCCTGGACTAGCGGGAAGCACAGATACGCAGTATTTT. Residues: CASSPGLAGSTDTQYF.

The chain has TRBV25-1 and TRBJ1-1; possible D gene TRBD1, 6 bases. This CDR3 comprises 13 residues. V was clipped by 7 bases and J by 8 bases, with 17 bases between them. In germline, CDR1 is MGHDK, CDR2 SYGVNS. The CDR3 region is CASIQGGGREAFF. In DNA form, the CDR3 reads TGTGCCAGCATTCAAGGGGGGGGCCGGGAAGCTTTCTTT. The variable domain in full, with the rest retrieved from reference TRBV25-1 and TRBJ1-1, is EADIYQTPRYLVIGTGKKITLECSQTMGHDKMYWYQQDPGMELHLIHYSYGVNSTEKGDLSSESTVSRIRTEHFPLTLESARPSHTSQYLCASIQGGGREAFFGQGTRLTVV.

V gene TRBV28 combines with J gene TRBJ2-7, with D possibly matching TRBD1 (6 bases). The CDR3 length is 13 residues. V lost 6 bases and J 3 bases, leaving 12 bases between the germline ends. Per the germline V gene, CDR1 is MDHEN and CDR2 is SYDVKM. The DNA of the CDR3 is TGTGCCAGCAGGTCGGGACAAAACTACGAGCAGTACTTC. Translated, it gives CASRSGQNYEQYF.

The chain links TRBV29-1 to TRBJ2-3; D remains unclear. The V gene lost 5 bases and the J gene lost 1 base, with 13 bases spanning the gap. Germline CDR1 SQVTM, CDR2 ANQGSEA. The CDR3 runs to 14 residues. The DNA of the CDR3 is TGCAGCGTTCTATCCCACCTCGGCACAGATACGCAGTATTTT. Its protein is CSVLSHLGTDTQYF.

The rearrangement joins TRBV27 to TRBJ2-3; D uncertain. This CDR3 comprises 16 residues. V lost 2 bases and J 0 bases, leaving 12 bases between the germline ends. Germline V gene data show CDR1 as MNHEY and CDR2 as SMNVEV (reference sequence). The CDR3, as DNA: TGTGCCAGCAGTTTAGTCTCGGGTCATAGCACAGATACGCAGTATTTT. It codes for CASSLVSGHSTDTQYF.

This rearrangement joins TRBV20-1 to TRBJ2-7, with 8 bases lining up with TRBD1. Trimming took 8 bases from V and 5 from J; bases not matched to a gene: 5. Germline V gene lookup returns CDR1 DFQATT and CDR2 SNEGSKA (reference sequence). This CDR3 is built from 11 residues. CDR3 amino acids: CSLDRAHEQYF. The CDR3 bases are TGCAGTTTGGACAGGGCCCACGAGCAGTACTTC.

J is TRBJ1-2 and V is TRBV29-1; D not certain. CDR3 length: 11 residues. Germline V gene lookup returns CDR1 SQVTM and CDR2 ANQGSEA. Trimming left V 5 bases short and J 1 base short, with 5 bases between. The CDR3 sequence: CSVQFNYGYTF. The DNA of the CDR3 is TGCAGCGTTCAGTTTAACTATGGCTACACCTTC.

The chain has TRBV6-6 and TRBJ1-1; D unresolved. V was pared by 0 bases and J by 0 bases, with 8 bases between. CDR1 and CDR2 (germline): MNHNY, SVGAGI (reference sequence). This CDR3 has 15 amino acids. CDR3: CASSYSTLMNTEAFF. CDR3 in DNA: TGTGCCAGCAGTTACTCGACATTGATGAACACTGAAGCTTTCTTT.

J is TRBJ1-5 and V is TRBV6-5; no firm D call. CDR3 length: 13 amino acids. V was clipped by 6 bases and J by 4 bases, with 10 bases between them. Germline CDR1 reads MNHEY; CDR2 reads SVGAGI. The CDR3 loop reads CASSFGPNQPQHF. The CDR3 region has the DNA TGTGCCAGCAGCTTTGGACCGAATCAGCCCCAGCATTTT.

The chain is built from TRBV6-5 and TRBJ2-3; perhaps TRBD2 as D (7 bases). The V and J ends lost 2 bases and 4 bases respectively, with 13 bases between them. The CDR3 consists of 15 residues. Germline values: CDR1 MNHEY, CDR2 SVGAGI. The CDR3 loop is CASSYRGGPSDTQYF. For the CDR3, the DNA is TGTGCCAGCAGTTACAGGGGGGGCCCCTCAGATACGCAGTATTTT.

This chain connects TRBV18 to TRBJ2-5, with 9 bases that match TRBD1. After removal of 3 bases from V and 5 bases from J, the junction contained 7 bases not matched to a gene. The CDR3 contains 15 residues. Germline CDR1 is KGHSH and CDR2 is LQKENI. The CDR3 DNA reads TGTGCCAGCTCACCCTCCTCACAGGGGGCGGAGACCCAGTACTTC. This translates into CASSPSSQGAETQYF.

The chain has TRBV2 and TRBJ2-7; 8 bases line up with TRBD2. The CDR3 extends over 16 amino acids. V was pared by 5 bases and J by 2 bases, with 11 bases of the junction left unmatched. The germline CDR1 and CDR2 sequences are SNHLY and FYNNEI. This CDR3 reads CASSPSFTGGPYEQYF. As DNA, the CDR3 is TGTGCCAGCAGTCCATCCTTTACGGGAGGGCCCTACGAGCAGTACTTC. Full variable domain (missing parts from reference TRBV2 and TRBJ2-7): EPEVTQTPSHQVTQMGQEVILRCVPISNHLYFYWYRQILGQKVEFLVSFYNNEISEKSEIFDDQFSVERPDGSNFTLKIRSTKLEDSAMYFCASSPSFTGGPYEQYFGPGTRLTVT.

CDR3: CASSPPHTPGDTEAFF. The CDR3 region has the DNA TGTGCCAGCTCACCACCCCACACTCCAGGAGACACTGAAGCTTTCTTT. V is TRBV18 and J is TRBJ1-1; D ambiguous. The germline V and J ends were trimmed by 0 bases and 3 bases, with 14 bases remaining between them. This CDR3 is built from 16 residues. Germline assignment: CDR1 KGHSH and CDR2 LQKENI.

The genes are TRBV19 and TRBJ2-7; 8 bases match TRBD2. The ends lost 4 bases at V and 0 bases at J; junction bases unmatched: 11. Germline CDR1 reads LNHDA; CDR2 reads SQIVND (reference sequence). The CDR3 covers 17 residues. CDR3 loop: CASSSPGERGTSYEQYF. The DNA of the CDR3 is TGTGCCAGTAGTAGCCCTGGAGAGCGGGGGACCTCCTACGAGCAGTACTTC.